These 10 T cell receptor beta chains came from one sample sequenced in a study of shared clonotypes between healthy human individuals. Clones were read by immunoSEQ multiplex PCR, and TCRdb kept only the in-frame ones, dropping some. Counted here are 760,000 or so clones, about 96% occurring once; the ten biggest clones make up around 0.25%. Naivety among CD8 cells was defined by CD45RO negativity and positive CCR7 selection, thereby excluding terminally differentiated effector memory CD45RA+ cells. Sequenced material: naive CD8+ T cells sorted from blood. These receptors were taken from a man between 25 and 39 years old in good health.

The rearrangement joins TRBV4-1 to TRBJ2-7; D remains ambiguous. V lost 0 bases, J lost 3 bases, and 12 bases lay in between. In germline, CDR1 is MGHRA, CDR2 YSYEKL. The CDR3 runs 15 residues. CDR3 sequence: CASSQEPGTFYEQYF. The DNA of the CDR3 is TGCGCCAGCAGCCAAGAACCGGGCACGTTCTACGAGCAGTACTTC.

This sequence joins TRBV14 and TRBJ1-3, with 8 positions matching TRBD1. CDR3 length equals 19 residues. Per germline, CDR1 SGHDN and CDR2 FVKESK. After removal of 3 bases from V and 3 bases from J, the junction contained 16 bases not matched to a gene. This chain's CDR3 is CASSQAQGGPEGRGNTIYF. The CDR3, as DNA: TGTGCCAGCAGCCAGGCACAGGGGGGTCCCGAAGGCCGTGGAAACACCATATATTTT.

This chain connects TRBV9 to TRBJ1-2; D remains ambiguous. The germline V and J ends were trimmed by 0 bases and 1 base, with 4 bases remaining between them. In germline, CDR1 is SGDLS, CDR2 YYNGEE. The CDR3 length is 13 residues. Written as DNA, the CDR3 is TGTGCCAGCAGCGTAGAAGATAACTATGGCTACACCTTC. As protein: CASSVEDNYGYTF.

Note on this clone: Other DNA sequences in the same sample also yield this CDR3. The genes are TRBV7-9 and TRBJ2-7, with unresolved D. Germline CDR1 reads SEHNR; CDR2 reads FQNEAQ (reference sequence). The CDR3 sequence is 12 residues long. Trimming pared 5 bases from V and 2 bases from J, leaving 7 bases between. The CDR3 DNA is TGTGCCAGCAGCCGAGGAACCTACGAGCAGTACTTC. This encodes CASSRGTYEQYF.

The chain employs TRBV7-9 and TRBJ2-7, with 9 bases fitting TRBD1. V was pared by 2 bases and J by 5 bases, with 7 bases of the junction left unmatched. Looked up from germline, CDR1 is SEHNR and CDR2 is FQNEAQ (reference sequence). The CDR3 is 15 amino acids. CDR3: CASSLTGTGTHEQYF. The CDR3 region has the DNA TGTGCCAGCAGCTTAACAGGGACAGGGACCCACGAGCAGTACTTC.

This clone was found once. The J gene is TRBJ2-1, the V gene TRBV5-6; TRBD2 matches at 8 bases. Unmatched junction bases numbered 10, after V lost 4 bases and J lost 4 bases. Per the germline V gene, CDR1 is SGHDT and CDR2 is YYEEEE. This CDR3 is built from 16 residues. The CDR3 nucleotides read TGTGCCAGCAGCCACCGGCCTGCTAGCGGGTACAATGAGCAGTTCTTC. Encoded protein: CASSHRPASGYNEQFF.

This chain joins TRBV18 and TRBJ2-7; D perhaps matches TRBD1 (7 bases). The CDR3 has 16 residues. Trimming removed 3 bases from V and 2 bases from J, with 17 bases in between. Germline-derived CDR1 and CDR2 are KGHSH and LQKENI. The chain's CDR3 is CASSPVRDSAAYEQYF. The CDR3 DNA is TGTGCCAGCTCACCGGTGCGGGACAGTGCAGCCTACGAGCAGTACTTC.

About this clone: The sample carries other DNA sequences with the same CDR3. The chain links TRBV27 to TRBJ2-5, with no clear D. From germline, CDR1 is MNHEY and CDR2 SMNVEV (reference sequence). The V and J ends lost 6 bases and 8 bases respectively, with 10 bases between them. CDR3 length: 11 amino acids. CDR3 amino acids: CASRNRETQYF. The CDR3 nucleotides are TGTGCCAGCAGAAACCGAGAAACCCAGTACTTC.

The gene calls are TRBV11-2 and TRBJ2-7, with D possibly being TRBD2 (5 bases). Per the germline V gene, CDR1 is SGHAT and CDR2 is FQNNGV. The CDR3 has 16 residues. Trimming cost V 4 bases and J 0 bases, with 16 bases left between them. The CDR3 here is CASSSNSGDSSYEQYF. The CDR3 region has the DNA TGTGCCAGCAGCTCAAACTCCGGGGATAGCTCCTACGAGCAGTACTTC.

CDR3 sequence (DNA): TGTGCCAGCAGCTGGGACTCGGGCAATGAGCAGTTCTTC. This translates into CASSWDSGNEQFF. This chain links TRBV7-2 with TRBJ2-1, with D possibly TRBD2 on 6 matching bases. CDR3 length: 13 amino acids. Germline CDR1 reads SGHTA; CDR2 reads FQGNSA. Trimming stripped 4 bases from V and 6 bases from J, with 10 bases between.